The TCR beta chain under discussion was sequenced for a study of T cell responses to AZD1222 COVID-19 vaccine. Regarding the study as a whole: Every sample of the repertoires postdated the peak T cell response.

Clones were sequenced by immunoSEQ multiplex PCR, and TCRdb holds only the in-frame ones, with some missing. Among 150,000 or so clones listed, 88% were seen once. In regard to this clone: Its specificity is unknown.

This CDR3 is 14 amino acids long. V lost 6 bases, J lost 5 bases, and 11 bases lay in between. Germline CDR1 and CDR2: WSHSY and SAAADI. The specimen was peripheral blood, collected on day 0 of AZD1222 vaccination. This clonotype was obtained from an adult in good health. The chain is built from TRBV10-2 and TRBJ1-6, with a tentative D call TRBD1 (5 bases). CDR3 sequence (DNA): TGCGCCAGCAGAGACAGTCAGGATAATTCACCCCTCCACTTT. Amino acid sequence: CASRDSQDNSPLHF.